The clone carrying this TCR beta chain was recorded many times. V lost 4 bases and J 1 base, leaving 7 bases between the germline ends. Germline CDR1 reads MNHEY; CDR2 reads SVGAGI. CDR3 length equals 13 residues. Amplified regions were TCR beta CDR3 sequences from RNA transcripts. The HTBI set primed first-round TCR CDR3 RT-PCR. TCRdb redid the calling of the multiplex PCR reads with MiXCR, one entry per CDR3 protein. The sample shows more than 550,000 distinct CDR3 sequences, 45% of them seen only once. The data belong to a study of T cells in Graves' hyperthyroidism and ophthalmopathy. The study excluded patients with uncontrolled infection, other autoimmune disease, pregnancy or lactation. On the basis of clinical symptoms, serum thyroxine and TRAb, thyroid ultrasound and orbital computed tomography, diagnoses were made.

This sequence was found in an adult man with Graves' disease, either hyperthyroidism or ophthalmopathy (not recorded which). The chain recombines TRBV6-5 with TRBJ1-1; D remains unclear. Sequencing input: peripheral blood or thyroid tissue (not recorded which). The DNA of the CDR3 is TGTGCCAGCAGTTCACAGACGAACACTGAAGCTTTCTTT. Encoded protein: CASSSQTNTEAFF.